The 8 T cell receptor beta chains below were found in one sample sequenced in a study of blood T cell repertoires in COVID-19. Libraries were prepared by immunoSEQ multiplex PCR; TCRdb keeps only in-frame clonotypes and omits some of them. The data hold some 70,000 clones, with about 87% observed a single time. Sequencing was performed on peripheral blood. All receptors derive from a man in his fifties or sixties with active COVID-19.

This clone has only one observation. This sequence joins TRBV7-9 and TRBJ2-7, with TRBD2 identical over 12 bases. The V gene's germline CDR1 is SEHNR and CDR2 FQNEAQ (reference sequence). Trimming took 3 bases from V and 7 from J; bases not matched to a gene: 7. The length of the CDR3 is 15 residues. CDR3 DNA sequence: TGTGCCAGCAGCTTGAGACTAGCGGGAGTCGAGGAGCAGTACTTC. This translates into CASSLRLAGVEEQYF.

The DNA for the CDR3 is TGCGCCAGCAGCTCGGAGTGGGATACTACCGGGGGAGAGCAGTACTTC. Protein: CASSSEWDTTGGEQYF. This chain joins TRBV5-1 and TRBJ2-7; the D gene is possibly TRBD2 (6 bases). Germline V lookup: CDR1 SGHRS, CDR2 YFSETQ. V was shortened by 3 bases and J by 7 bases, with 23 bases between the two germline ends. The CDR3 extends over 16 amino acids. Drawing the rest from reference TRBV5-1 and TRBJ2-7, the complete variable domain is KAGVTQTPRYLIKTRGQQVTLSCSPISGHRSVSWYQQTPGQGLQFLFEYFSETQRNKGNFPGRFSGRQFSNSRSEMNVSTLELGDSALYLCASSSEWDTTGGEQYFGPGTRLTVT.

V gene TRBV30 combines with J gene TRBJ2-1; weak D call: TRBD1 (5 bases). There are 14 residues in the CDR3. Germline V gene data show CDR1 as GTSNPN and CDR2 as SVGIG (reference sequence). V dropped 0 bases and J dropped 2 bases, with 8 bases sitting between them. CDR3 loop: CAWSVGVAYNEQFF. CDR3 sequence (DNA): TGTGCCTGGAGTGTAGGGGTAGCCTACAATGAGCAGTTCTTC.

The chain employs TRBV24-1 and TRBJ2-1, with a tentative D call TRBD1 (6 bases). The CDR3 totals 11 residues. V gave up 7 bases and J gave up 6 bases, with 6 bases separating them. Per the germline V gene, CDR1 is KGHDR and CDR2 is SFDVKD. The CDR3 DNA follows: TGTGCCACCAGCAGGGGCAATGAGCAGTTCTTC. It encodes CATSRGNEQFF.

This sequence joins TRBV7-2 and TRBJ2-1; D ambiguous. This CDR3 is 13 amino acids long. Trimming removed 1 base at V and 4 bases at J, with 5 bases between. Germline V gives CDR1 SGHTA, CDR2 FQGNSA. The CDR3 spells CASSLVTYNEQFF. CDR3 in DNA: TGTGCCAGCAGCTTAGTTACATACAATGAGCAGTTCTTC. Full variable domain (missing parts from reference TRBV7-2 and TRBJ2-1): GAGVSQSPSNKVTEKGKDVELRCDPISGHTALYWYRQSLGQGLEFLIYFQGNSAPDKSGLPSDRFSAERTGGSVSTLTIQRTQQEDSAVYLCASSLVTYNEQFFGPGTRLTVL.

DNA of the CDR3: TGTGCCAGTAGTATAGTTGAACAGAGCCCCTATGGCTACACCTTC. It translates to CASSIVEQSPYGYTF. The rearrangement uses TRBV19 and TRBJ1-2, with D unclear. The V end was cut by 1 base, the J end by 4 bases, with 13 bases between. The CDR3 is made up of 15 amino acids. The germline V gene encodes CDR1 LNHDA and CDR2 SQIVND (reference sequence).

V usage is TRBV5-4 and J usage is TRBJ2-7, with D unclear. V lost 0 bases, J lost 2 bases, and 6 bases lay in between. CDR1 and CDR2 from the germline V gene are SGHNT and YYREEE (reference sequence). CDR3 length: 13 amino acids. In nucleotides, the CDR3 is TGTGCCAGCAGCTTGGCTGGCACCTACGAGCAGTACTTC. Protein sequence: CASSLAGTYEQYF.

CDR3 sequence (DNA): TGTGCCAGCAGCGTAGGCGCGGGAGAGGTAGTCAATGAGCAGTTCTTC. This gives the protein CASSVGAGEVVNEQFF. V and J are TRBV9 and TRBJ2-1, with 7 bases aligning to TRBD2. CDR1 and CDR2 from the germline V gene are SGDLS and YYNGEE. The CDR3 covers 16 residues. V dropped 0 bases and J dropped 6; count of bases not matched to a gene: 9.